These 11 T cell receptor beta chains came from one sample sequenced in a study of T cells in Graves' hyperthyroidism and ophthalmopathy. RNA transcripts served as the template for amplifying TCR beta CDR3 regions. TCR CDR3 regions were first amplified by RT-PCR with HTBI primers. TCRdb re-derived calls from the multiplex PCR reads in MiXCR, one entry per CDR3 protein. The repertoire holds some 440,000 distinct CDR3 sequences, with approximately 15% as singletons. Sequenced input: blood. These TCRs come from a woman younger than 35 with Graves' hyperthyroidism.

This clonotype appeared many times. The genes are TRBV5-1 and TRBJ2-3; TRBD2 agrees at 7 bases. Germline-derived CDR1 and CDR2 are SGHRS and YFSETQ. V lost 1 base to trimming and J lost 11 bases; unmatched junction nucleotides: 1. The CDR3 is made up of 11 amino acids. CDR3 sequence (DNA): TGCGCCAGCAGCTTGACGGGAGGGCAGTATTTT. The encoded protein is CASSLTGGQYF.

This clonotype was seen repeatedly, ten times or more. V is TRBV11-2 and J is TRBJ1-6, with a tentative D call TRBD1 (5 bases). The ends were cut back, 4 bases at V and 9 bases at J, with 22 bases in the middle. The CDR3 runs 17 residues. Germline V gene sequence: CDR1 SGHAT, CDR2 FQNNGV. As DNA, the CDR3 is TGTGCCAGCAGCTCGAACCTCCAGGGCCCTTTAGGTTCACCCCTCCACTTT. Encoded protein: CASSSNLQGPLGSPLHF.

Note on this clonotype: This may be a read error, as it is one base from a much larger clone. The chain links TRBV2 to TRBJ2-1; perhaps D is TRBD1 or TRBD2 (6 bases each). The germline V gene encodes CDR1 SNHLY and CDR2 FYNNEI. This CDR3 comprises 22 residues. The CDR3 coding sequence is TGTACCAGCACCGCAAAGGTTGGGGGGCGGGTCAAGGTTCGGAGGTCCTACAATGAGCAGTTCTTC. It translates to CTSTAKVGGRVKVRRSYNEQFF.

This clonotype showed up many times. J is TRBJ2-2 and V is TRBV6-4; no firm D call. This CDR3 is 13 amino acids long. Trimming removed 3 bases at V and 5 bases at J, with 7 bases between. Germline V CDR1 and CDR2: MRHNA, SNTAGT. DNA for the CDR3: TGTGCCAGCAGTGAAAGTCGTACCGGGGAGCTGTTTTTT. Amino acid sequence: CASSESRTGELFF.

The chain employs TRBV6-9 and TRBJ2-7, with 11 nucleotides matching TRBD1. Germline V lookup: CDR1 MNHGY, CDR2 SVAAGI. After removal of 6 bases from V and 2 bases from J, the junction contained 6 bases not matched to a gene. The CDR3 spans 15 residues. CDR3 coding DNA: TGTGCCAGCAGCTACCGGGACAGGGGGACCTACGAGCAGTACTTC. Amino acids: CASSYRDRGTYEQYF.

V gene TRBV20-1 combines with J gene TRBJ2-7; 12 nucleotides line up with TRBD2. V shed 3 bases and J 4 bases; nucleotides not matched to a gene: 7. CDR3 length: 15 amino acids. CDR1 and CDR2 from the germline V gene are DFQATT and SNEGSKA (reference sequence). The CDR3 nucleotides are TGCAGTGCTAGCTTCGGACTAGCGGGGAAGTACGAGCAGTACTTC. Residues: CSASFGLAGKYEQYF.

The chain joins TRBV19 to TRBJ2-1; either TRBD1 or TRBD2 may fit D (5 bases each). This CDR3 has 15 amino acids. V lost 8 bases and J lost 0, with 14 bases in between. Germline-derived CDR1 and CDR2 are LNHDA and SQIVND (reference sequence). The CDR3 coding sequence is TGTGCCAGTCAAAACAGGAGGAGCTCCTACAATGAGCAGTTCTTC. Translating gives CASQNRRSSYNEQFF.

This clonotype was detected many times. The CDR3 is CASSLGESYGYTF. CDR3 DNA sequence: TGTGCCAGCAGTTTGGGGGAATCCTATGGCTACACCTTC. The rearrangement links TRBV12-3 or TRBV12-4 to TRBJ1-2; D may be TRBD1 (5 bases). CDR3 size: 13 residues. Deletions cut 3 bases from V and 4 bases from J, with 9 bases between.

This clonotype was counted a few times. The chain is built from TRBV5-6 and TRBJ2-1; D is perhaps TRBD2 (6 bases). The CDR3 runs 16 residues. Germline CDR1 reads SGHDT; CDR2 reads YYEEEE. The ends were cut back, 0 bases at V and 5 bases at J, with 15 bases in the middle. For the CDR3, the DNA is TGTGCCAGCAGCTTGGGCCTAGCGCCGGGCGACAATGAGCAGTTCTTC. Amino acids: CASSLGLAPGDNEQFF.

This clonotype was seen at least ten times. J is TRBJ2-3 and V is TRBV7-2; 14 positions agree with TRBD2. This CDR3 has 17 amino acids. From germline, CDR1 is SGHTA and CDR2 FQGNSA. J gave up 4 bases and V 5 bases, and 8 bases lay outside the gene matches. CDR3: CASSPGTSGGFADTQYF. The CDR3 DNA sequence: TGTGCCAGCAGCCCAGGGACTAGCGGGGGATTTGCAGATACGCAGTATTTT.

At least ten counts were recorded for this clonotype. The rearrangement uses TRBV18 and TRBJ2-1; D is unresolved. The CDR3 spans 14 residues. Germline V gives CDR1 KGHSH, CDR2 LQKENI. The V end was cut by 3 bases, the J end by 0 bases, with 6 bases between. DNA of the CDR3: TGTGCCAGCTCACCCGAAAGCTCCTACAATGAGCAGTTCTTC. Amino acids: CASSPESSYNEQFF.